This TCR beta chain was captured by sequencing in a study of technical replicates of blood from a handful of donors. V lost 0 bases, J lost 4 bases, and 9 bases lay in between. Germline lookup yields CDR1 SNHLY and CDR2 FYNNEI. The CDR3 totals 14 residues. Generated by immunoSEQ multiplex PCR, the TCRdb table keeps only in-frame clones and is missing some. Among some 89,000 clones listed, approximately 95% were seen once. The receptor comes from a human donor in good health. The sequenced sample was T cells isolated from PBMCs. The gene calls are TRBV2 and TRBJ1-2; D is undetermined. Here the CDR3 DNA reads TGTGCCAGCAGTGAAGCGCTAGGATTCTATGGCTACACCTTC. Translated, it gives CASSEALGFYGYTF.